Below, one T cell receptor beta chain is given with its context. Its antigen is currently unknown. This record belongs to a study of T cell repertoires in cytomegalovirus infection. Study overall: Well-studied HLA-B-restricted CMV epitopes were used in the study alongside recently identified HLA-C-restricted ones. Matching HLA type and CMV infection were both indicated by public TCR beta signatures.

V gave up 3 bases and J gave up 4 bases, with 12 bases separating them. This CDR3 has 14 residues. Germline V gene lookup returns CDR1 LNHDA and CDR2 SQIVND (reference sequence). Using its own MiXCR run on the reads, TCRdb lists one record per CDR3 protein. The sample holds 20,000 or so distinct CDR3 sequences, 20% to 25% seen once. Whole-study results and caveats: Adding up the frequency of public TCR beta families identified people who carried CMV plus the relevant HLA. CMV-specific TCR beta clonotypes restricted by HLA-C dominated the ex vivo response.

This sequence was found in a human donor in good health (CMV status not recorded). Some clones in this sample may be carry-over from other donors' samples. Material: CD8+ T cells from cultured PBMCs, obtained from culture after CMV antigen stimulation. V and J are TRBV19 and TRBJ1-1; D is possibly TRBD1 (5 bases). This CDR3 is CASSISQGGTEAFF. CDR3 sequence (DNA): TGTGCCAGTAGTATCTCCCAGGGTGGCACTGAAGCTTTCTTT.